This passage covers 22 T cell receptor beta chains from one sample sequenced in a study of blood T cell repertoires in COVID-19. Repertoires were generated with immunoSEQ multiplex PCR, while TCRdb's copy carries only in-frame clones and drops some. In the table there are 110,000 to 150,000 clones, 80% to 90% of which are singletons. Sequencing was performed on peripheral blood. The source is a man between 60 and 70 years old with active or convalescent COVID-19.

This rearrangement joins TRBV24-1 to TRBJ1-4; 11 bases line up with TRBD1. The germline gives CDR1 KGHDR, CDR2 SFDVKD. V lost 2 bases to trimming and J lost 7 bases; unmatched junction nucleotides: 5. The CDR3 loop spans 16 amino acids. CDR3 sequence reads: CATSDSGTGGGEKLFF. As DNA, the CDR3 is TGTGCCACCAGTGATTCCGGGACAGGGGGTGGTGAAAAACTGTTTTTT.

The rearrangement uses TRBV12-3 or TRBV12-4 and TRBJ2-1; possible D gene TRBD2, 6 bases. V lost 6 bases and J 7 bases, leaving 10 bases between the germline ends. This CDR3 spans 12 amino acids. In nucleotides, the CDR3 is TGTGCCAGCAGGGGGAGGAGAAATGAGCAGTTCTTC. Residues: CASRGRRNEQFF.

Here the CDR3 reads CASSTTGQPDTEAFF. The CDR3 nucleotides are TGTGCCAGCAGTACAACGGGACAGCCAGACACTGAAGCTTTCTTT. The J gene is TRBJ1-1, the V gene TRBV6-5; TRBD1 aligns across 7 bases. The CDR3 consists of 15 residues. The junction had 9 bases not matched to a gene; V was cut back by 5 bases and J by 3 bases. Germline CDR1 is MNHEY and CDR2 is SVGAGI.

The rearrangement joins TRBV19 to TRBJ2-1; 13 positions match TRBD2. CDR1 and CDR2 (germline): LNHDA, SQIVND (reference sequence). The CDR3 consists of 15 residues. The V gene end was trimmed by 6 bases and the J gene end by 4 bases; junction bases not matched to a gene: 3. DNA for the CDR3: TGTGCCAGTAGAACTAGCGGGGGGGGATACAATGAGCAGTTCTTC. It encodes CASRTSGGGYNEQFF.

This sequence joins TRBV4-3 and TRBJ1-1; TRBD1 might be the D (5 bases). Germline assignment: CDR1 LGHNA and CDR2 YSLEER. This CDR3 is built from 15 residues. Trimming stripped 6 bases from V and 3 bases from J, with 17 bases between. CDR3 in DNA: TGCGCCAGCAGGGATGGGGCAGGGATCGACACTGAAGCTTTCTTT. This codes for CASRDGAGIDTEAFF.

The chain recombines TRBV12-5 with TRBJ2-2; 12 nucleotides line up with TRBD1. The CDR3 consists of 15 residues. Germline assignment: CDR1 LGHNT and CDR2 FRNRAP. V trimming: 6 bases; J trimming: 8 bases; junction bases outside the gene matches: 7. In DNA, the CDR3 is TGTGCTAGTGGCCGGGGACAGGGGGCTGGGGGGGAGCTGTTTTTT. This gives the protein CASGRGQGAGGELFF.

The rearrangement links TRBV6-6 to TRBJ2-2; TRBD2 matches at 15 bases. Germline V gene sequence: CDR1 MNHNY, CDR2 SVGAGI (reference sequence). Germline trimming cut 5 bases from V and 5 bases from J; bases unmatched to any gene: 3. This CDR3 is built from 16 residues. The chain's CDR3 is CASSLGTSGRTGELFF. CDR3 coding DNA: TGTGCCAGCAGTCTCGGGACTAGCGGGAGGACCGGGGAGCTGTTTTTT.

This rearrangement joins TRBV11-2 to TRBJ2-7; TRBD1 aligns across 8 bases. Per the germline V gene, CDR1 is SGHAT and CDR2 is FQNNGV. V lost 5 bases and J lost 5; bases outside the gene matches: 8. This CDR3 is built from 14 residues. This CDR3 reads CASSAAGTGHEQYF. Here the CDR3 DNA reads TGTGCCAGCAGCGCAGCTGGGACAGGTCACGAGCAGTACTTC.

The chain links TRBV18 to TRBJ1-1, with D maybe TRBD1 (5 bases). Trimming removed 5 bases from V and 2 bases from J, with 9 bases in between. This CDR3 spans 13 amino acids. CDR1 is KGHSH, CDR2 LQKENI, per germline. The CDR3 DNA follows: TGTGCCAGCTCAGGAGACAGTAACACTGAAGCTTTCTTT. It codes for CASSGDSNTEAFF.

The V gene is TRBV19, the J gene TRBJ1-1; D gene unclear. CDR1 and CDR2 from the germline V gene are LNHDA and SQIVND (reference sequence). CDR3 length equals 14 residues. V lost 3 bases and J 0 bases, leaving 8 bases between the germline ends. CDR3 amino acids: CASSITEMNTEAFF. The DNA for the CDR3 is TGTGCCAGTAGTATTACGGAGATGAACACTGAAGCTTTCTTT.

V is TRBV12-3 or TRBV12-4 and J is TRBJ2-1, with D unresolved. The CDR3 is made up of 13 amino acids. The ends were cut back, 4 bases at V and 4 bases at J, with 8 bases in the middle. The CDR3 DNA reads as TGTGCCAGCAGTTCCTTTGAGTACAATGAGCAGTTCTTC. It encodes CASSSFEYNEQFF.

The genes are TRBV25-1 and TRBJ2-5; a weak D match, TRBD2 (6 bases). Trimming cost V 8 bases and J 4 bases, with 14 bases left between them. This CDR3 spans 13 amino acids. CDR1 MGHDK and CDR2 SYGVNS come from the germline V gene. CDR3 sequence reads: CASALAGRETQYF. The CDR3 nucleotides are TGTGCCAGCGCCTTAGCCGGGAGAGAGACCCAGTACTTC.

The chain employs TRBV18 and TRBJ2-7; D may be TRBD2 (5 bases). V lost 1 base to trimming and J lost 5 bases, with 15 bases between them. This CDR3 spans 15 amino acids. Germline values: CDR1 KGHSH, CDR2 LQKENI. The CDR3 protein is CASSPQEASFDEQYF. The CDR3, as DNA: TGTGCCAGCTCACCACAGGAGGCTTCCTTCGACGAGCAGTACTTC. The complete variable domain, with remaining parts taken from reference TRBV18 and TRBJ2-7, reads NAGVMQNPRHLVRRRGQEARLRCSPMKGHSHVYWYRQLPEEGLKFMVYLQKENIIDESGMPKERFSAEFPKEGPSILRIQQVVRGDSAAYFCASSPQEASFDEQYFGPGTRLTVT.

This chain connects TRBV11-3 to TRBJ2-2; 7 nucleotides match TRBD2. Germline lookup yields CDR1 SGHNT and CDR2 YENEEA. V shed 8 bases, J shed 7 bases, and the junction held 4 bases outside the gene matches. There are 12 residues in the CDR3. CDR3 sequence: CASGREVGELFF. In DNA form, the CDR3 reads TGTGCCAGCGGCCGGGAGGTCGGGGAGCTGTTTTTT.

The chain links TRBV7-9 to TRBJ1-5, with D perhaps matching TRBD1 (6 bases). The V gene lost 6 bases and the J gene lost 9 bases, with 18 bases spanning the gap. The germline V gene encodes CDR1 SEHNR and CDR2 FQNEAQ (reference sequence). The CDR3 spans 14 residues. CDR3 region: CASRPTGGQGPQHF. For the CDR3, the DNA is TGTGCCAGCAGACCTACTGGGGGCCAAGGGCCCCAGCATTTT.

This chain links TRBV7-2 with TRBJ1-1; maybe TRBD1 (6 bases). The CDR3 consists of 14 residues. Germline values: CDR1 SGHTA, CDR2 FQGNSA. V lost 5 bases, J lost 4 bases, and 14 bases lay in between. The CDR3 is CASSRNTGTTEAFF. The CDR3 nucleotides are TGTGCCAGCAGCCGTAATACAGGGACCACTGAAGCTTTCTTT.

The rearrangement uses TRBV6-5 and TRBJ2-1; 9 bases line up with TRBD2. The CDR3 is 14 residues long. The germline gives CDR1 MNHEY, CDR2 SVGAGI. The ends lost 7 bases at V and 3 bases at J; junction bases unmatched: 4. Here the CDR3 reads CASKASGNYNEQFF. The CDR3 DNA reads TGTGCCAGCAAGGCTAGCGGGAACTACAATGAGCAGTTCTTC.

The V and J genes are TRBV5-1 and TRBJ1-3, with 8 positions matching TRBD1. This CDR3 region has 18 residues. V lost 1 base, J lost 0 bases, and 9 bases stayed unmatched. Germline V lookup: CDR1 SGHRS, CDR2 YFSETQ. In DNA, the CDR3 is TGCGCCAGCAGCTTGTCCGGGACAGGCCAAAACTCTGGAAACACCATATATTTT. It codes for CASSLSGTGQNSGNTIYF.

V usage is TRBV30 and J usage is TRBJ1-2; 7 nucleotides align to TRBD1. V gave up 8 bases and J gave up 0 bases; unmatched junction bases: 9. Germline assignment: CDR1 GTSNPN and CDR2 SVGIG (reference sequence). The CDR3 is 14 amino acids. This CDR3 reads CAGYPGQSNYGYTF. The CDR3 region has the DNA TGTGCCGGGTACCCGGGACAGTCTAACTATGGCTACACCTTC.

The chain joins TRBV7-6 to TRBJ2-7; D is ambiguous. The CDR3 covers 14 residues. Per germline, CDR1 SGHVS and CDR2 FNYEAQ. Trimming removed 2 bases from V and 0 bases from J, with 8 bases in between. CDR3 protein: CASSLTLSSYEQYF. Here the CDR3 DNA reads TGTGCCAGCAGCTTAACCCTGAGCTCCTACGAGCAGTACTTC.

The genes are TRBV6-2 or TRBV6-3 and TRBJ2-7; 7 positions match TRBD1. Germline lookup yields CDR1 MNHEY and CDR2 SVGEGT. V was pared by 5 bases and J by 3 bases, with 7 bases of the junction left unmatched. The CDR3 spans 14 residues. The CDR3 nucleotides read TGTGCCAGCAGTAAAGACAGGGAAATCTACGAGCAGTACTTC. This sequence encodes CASSKDREIYEQYF.

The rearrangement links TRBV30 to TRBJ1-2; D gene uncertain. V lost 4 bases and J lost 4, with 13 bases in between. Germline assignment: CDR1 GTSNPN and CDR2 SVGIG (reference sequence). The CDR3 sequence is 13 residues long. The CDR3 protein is CAWTSGGIYGYTF. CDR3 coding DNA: TGTGCCTGGACCAGTGGTGGTATCTATGGCTACACCTTC.